The rows below give T cell receptor beta chains drawn from one sample of a study of blood T cell repertoires in COVID-19. TCRdb keeps only in-frame clones here, not all; method: immunoSEQ multiplex PCR. The table has 95,000 to 150,000 clones, 81% seen once; the top ten hold about 17%. Sequenced material: peripheral blood. These TCRs come from a young man with COVID-19, enrolled during active disease. Each CDR3 is given with its conserved first and last residue. The order of the fields is J gene, V gene, clone size, D gene, CDR3 protein, CDR3 DNA. A D gene is named only where the DNA matches it firmly. Clone size, where shown, is once, few, many, or a class for clones that have expanded.

>TRBJ2-3|TRBV5-1|.|TRBD2
CASSPLPGLADTDTQYF
TGCGCCAGCAGCCCATTACCGGGACTAGCGGACACAGATACGCAGTATTTT
>TRBJ2-3|TRBV10-3|.|TRBD2
CAISAGTSGRSTDTQYF
TGTGCCATCAGTGCGGGGACTAGCGGAAGGAGCACAGATACGCAGTATTTT
>TRBJ2-1|TRBV7-2|.|TRBD2
CASSLGSSGYNEQFF
TGTGCCAGCAGCTTAGGGTCTAGCGGTTACAATGAGCAGTTCTTC
>TRBJ2-7|TRBV5-1|.|.
CASSLEKYRTGSYEQYF
TGCGCCAGCAGCTTGGAGAAATATCGCACGGGCTCCTACGAGCAGTACTTC
>TRBJ2-6|TRBV5-4|.|TRBD1
CASSGTGGTFGANVLTF
TGTGCCAGCAGCGGGACAGGGGGGACCTTTGGGGCCAACGTCCTGACTTTC
>TRBJ1-3|TRBV7-3|once|TRBD1
CASSLGGGGGNTIYF
TGTGCCAGCAGCTTAGGAGGGGGCGGTGGAAACACCATATATTTT
>TRBJ2-5|TRBV18|.|.
CASSPIRGTYQETQYF
TGTGCCAGCTCCCCAATCAGGGGAACGTACCAAGAGACCCAGTACTTC
>TRBJ1-1|TRBV6-2/TRBV6-3|.|TRBD1
CASSIQGARTEAFF
TGTGCCAGCAGTATACAGGGGGCTAGGACTGAAGCTTTCTTT
>TRBJ2-2|TRBV4-1|.|.
CASSQGHGLGDTGELFF
TGCGCCAGCAGCCAAGGCCACGGCTTAGGGGACACCGGGGAGCTGTTTTTT
>TRBJ1-1|TRBV9|.|.
CASSVVGWGDTEAFF
TGTGCCAGCAGCGTAGTGGGGTGGGGAGACACTGAAGCTTTCTTT
>TRBJ1-2|TRBV28|once|.
CASSPPQGRYGYTF
TGTGCCAGCAGTCCCCCCCAGGGGCGCTATGGCTACACCTTC
>TRBJ2-1|TRBV11-2|.|.
CASSLVSPRRGNEQFF
TGTGCCAGCAGCTTAGTATCCCCTAGAAGGGGGAATGAGCAGTTCTTC
>TRBJ1-5|TRBV30|.|.
CAWSVPRRGTSNQPQHF
TGTGCCTGGAGTGTACCTCGACGGGGTACTAGCAATCAGCCCCAGCATTTT
>TRBJ2-7|TRBV30|.|.
CAWSVLARNRDYEQYF
TGTGCCTGGAGTGTGTTGGCTAGAAACAGGGACTACGAGCAGTACTTC
>TRBJ2-7|TRBV29-1|.|.
CSGVGGSHEQYF
TGCAGCGGTGTAGGAGGGAGCCACGAGCAGTACTTC
>TRBJ2-5|TRBV14|.|.
CASSQEARIETQYF
TGTGCCAGCAGCCAAGAAGCTAGAATAGAGACCCAGTACTTC
>TRBJ1-5|TRBV5-1|many|.
CASSLGPDSNSNQPQHF
TGCGCCAGCAGCTTGGGTCCCGACAGTAATAGCAATCAGCCCCAGCATTTT
>TRBJ2-7|TRBV4-2|.|TRBD2
CASSQDRGDSYEQYF
TGTGCCAGCAGCCAAGATCGGGGGGATTCCTACGAGCAGTACTTC
>TRBJ1-1|TRBV5-1|.|.
CASSLDLGNTEAFF
TGCGCCAGCAGCTTGGATCTAGGGAACACTGAAGCTTTCTTT
>TRBJ1-6|TRBV5-5|.|TRBD1
CASSLLGTGVSPLHF
TGTGCCAGCAGTTTATTAGGGACAGGGGTTTCACCCCTCCACTTT
>TRBJ2-1|TRBV4-1|few|.
CASSQAGNEQFF
TGCGCCAGCAGCCAAGCAGGAAATGAGCAGTTCTTC
>TRBJ1-2|TRBV3-1/TRBV3-2|.|TRBD1
CASSQLRGQGYGYTF
TGTGCCAGCAGCCAACTGAGAGGACAGGGCTATGGCTACACCTTC
>TRBJ1-1|TRBV15|.|TRBD1
CATSRVDRDFTEAFF
TGTGCCACCAGCAGAGTAGACAGGGATTTTACTGAAGCTTTCTTT
>TRBJ2-7|TRBV11-3|.|.
CASSLDIAGYYEQYF
TGTGCCAGCAGCTTAGATATCGCGGGGTACTACGAGCAGTACTTC
>TRBJ1-1|TRBV27|.|TRBD1
CASSRQGRGTEAFF
TGTGCCAGCAGCCGACAGGGGAGGGGGACTGAAGCTTTCTTT
>TRBJ2-2|TRBV6-5|.|TRBD1
CASSRTGSTGELFF
TGTGCCAGCAGCCGGACAGGATCCACCGGGGAGCTGTTTTTT
>TRBJ2-2|TRBV11-2|.|TRBD1
CASSPPGQGNTGELFF
TGTGCCAGCAGCCCACCGGGACAGGGAAACACCGGGGAGCTGTTTTTT
>TRBJ1-2|TRBV20-1|.|TRBD1
CRLQGAHGYTF
TGCAGGCTGCAGGGGGCGCATGGCTACACCTTC
>TRBJ2-1|TRBV5-5|.|.
CASKEGTPLLRGSYNEQFF
TGTGCCAGCAAGGAGGGGACTCCATTATTAAGAGGCTCCTACAATGAGCAGTTCTTC
>TRBJ1-5|TRBV18|.|TRBD1
CASSPSGQGGQPQHF
TGTGCCAGCTCCCCCTCCGGACAGGGAGGCCAGCCCCAGCATTTT
>TRBJ2-6|TRBV5-1|.|.
CASSLVGRAGANVLTF
TGCGCCAGCAGCTTGGTGGGCAGGGCTGGGGCCAACGTCCTGACTTTC
>TRBJ2-5|TRBV11-3|.|.
CASSLEETQYF
TGTGCCAGCAGCCTGGAGGAGACCCAGTACTTC
>TRBJ1-1|TRBV5-1|.|.
CASSLDSSQQAFF
TGCGCCAGCAGCTTGGATTCATCACAGCAAGCTTTCTTT
>TRBJ1-5|TRBV2|few|.
CASSEGSGFDQPQHF
TGTGCCAGCAGTGAAGGGTCCGGGTTCGATCAGCCCCAGCATTTT
>TRBJ2-1|TRBV11-2|.|TRBD2
CASSLLAGAYNEQFF
TGTGCCAGCAGCTTACTAGCGGGAGCATACAATGAGCAGTTCTTC
>TRBJ1-4|TRBV11-2|.|.
CASSLTAGANEKLFF
TGTGCCAGCAGCTTAACCGCAGGGGCTAATGAAAAACTGTTTTTT
>TRBJ1-5|TRBV6-2/TRBV6-3|.|.
CASSYVYGGAGAPSNQPQHF
TGTGCCAGCAGTTACGTTTACGGGGGGGCGGGGGCCCCAAGCAATCAGCCCCAGCATTTT
>TRBJ1-2|TRBV2|.|.
CASSEAYLDMGFSYGYTF
TGTGCCAGCAGTGAAGCGTACCTGGACATGGGGTTCAGCTATGGCTACACCTTC
>TRBJ2-1|TRBV10-3|.|.
CAISEYPQGTNEQFF
TGTGCCATCAGTGAGTATCCCCAGGGTACCAATGAGCAGTTCTTC
>TRBJ2-1|TRBV29-1|.|TRBD2
CSVEDPVLAVYNEQFF
TGCAGCGTTGAAGATCCGGTACTAGCGGTTTACAATGAGCAGTTCTTC
>TRBJ1-1|TRBV7-3|.|.
CASSQGMNTEAFF
TGTGCCAGCAGTCAGGGTATGAACACTGAAGCTTTCTTT
>TRBJ1-1|TRBV28|few|.
CASSTTANTEAFF
TGTGCCAGCAGTACGACAGCGAACACTGAAGCTTTCTTT
>TRBJ1-3|TRBV7-6|once|TRBD1
CASSADRVPGNTIYF
TGTGCCAGCAGCGCGGACAGGGTCCCTGGAAACACCATATATTTT
>TRBJ2-1|TRBV20-1|.|.
CSAFYNEQFF
TGCAGTGCCTTTTACAATGAGCAGTTCTTC
>TRBJ1-2|TRBV7-9|few|.
CASRGVGPHGYGYTF
TGTGCCAGCAGAGGGGTCGGACCCCATGGTTATGGCTACACCTTC
>TRBJ2-7|TRBV13|.|.
CASSLISHEQYF
TGTGCCAGCAGCTTAATCTCCCACGAGCAGTACTTC
>TRBJ1-1|TRBV7-3|many|.
CASSSGVKNTEAFF
TGTGCCAGCTCCTCCGGAGTTAAGAACACTGAAGCTTTCTTT
>TRBJ2-7|TRBV5-1|once|.
CASSLGGTGSSYEQYF
TGCGCCAGCAGCTTGGGGGGTACAGGGTCTTCCTACGAGCAGTACTTC
>TRBJ1-5|TRBV10-3|.|TRBD1
CAISWDSDQPQHF
TGTGCCATCAGTTGGGACAGTGATCAGCCCCAGCATTTT
>TRBJ2-2|TRBV19|.|.
CASSIGSGQNTGELFF
TGTGCCAGTAGTATAGGTAGCGGACAGAACACCGGGGAGCTGTTTTTT
>TRBJ1-4|TRBV29-1|.|.
CSVSRANEKLFF
TGCAGCGTTTCCAGGGCGAATGAAAAACTGTTTTTT
>TRBJ1-1|TRBV9|once|TRBD1
CASSPDRQGQWEMNTEAFF
TGTGCCAGCAGCCCGGACCGACAGGGCCAGTGGGAGATGAACACTGAAGCTTTCTTT
>TRBJ1-1|TRBV7-9|.|.
CASSFLVSSEAFF
TGTGCCAGCAGCTTTCTAGTAAGTTCTGAAGCTTTCTTT
>TRBJ2-2|TRBV7-9|.|TRBD2
CASSPGTSGRYTGELFF
TGTGCCAGCAGCCCGGGGACTAGCGGGAGATACACCGGGGAGCTGTTTTTT
>TRBJ2-3|TRBV7-6|.|TRBD1
CASSLRGDRDGTQYF
TGTGCCAGCAGCTTAAGGGGAGACAGGGACGGTACGCAGTATTTT
>TRBJ1-1|TRBV9|.|.
CASSPRFGETTEAFF
TGTGCCAGCAGCCCCCGATTTGGGGAGACCACTGAAGCTTTCTTT
>TRBJ2-2|TRBV18|.|.
CASSPPGPENTGELFF
TGTGCCAGCTCACCACCGGGCCCAGAGAACACCGGGGAGCTGTTTTTT
>TRBJ2-3|TRBV19|.|TRBD1
CASSGSGTGIEGTQYF
TGTGCCAGTAGCGGGTCCGGGACAGGGATAGAGGGTACGCAGTATTTT
>TRBJ1-6|TRBV7-9|.|.
CASSQEDSPLHF
TGTGCCAGCAGCCAGGAGGACTCACCCCTCCACTTT